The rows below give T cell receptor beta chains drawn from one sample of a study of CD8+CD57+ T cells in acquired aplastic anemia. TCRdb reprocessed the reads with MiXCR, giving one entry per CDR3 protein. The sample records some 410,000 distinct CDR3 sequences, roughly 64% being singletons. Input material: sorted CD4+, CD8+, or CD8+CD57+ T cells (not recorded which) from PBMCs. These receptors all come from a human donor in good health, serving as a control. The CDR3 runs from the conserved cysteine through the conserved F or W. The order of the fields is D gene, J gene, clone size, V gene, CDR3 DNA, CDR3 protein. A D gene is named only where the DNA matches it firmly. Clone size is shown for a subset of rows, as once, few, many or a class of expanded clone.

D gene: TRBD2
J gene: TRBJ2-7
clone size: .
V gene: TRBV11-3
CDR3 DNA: TGTGCCAGCAGCCCCCGCGCCGGGAGGAACCGGTACGAGCAGTACTTC
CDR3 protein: CASSPRAGRNRYEQYF

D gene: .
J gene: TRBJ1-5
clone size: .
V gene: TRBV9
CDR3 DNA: TGTGCCAGCAGCGTCGATGGCGGGGACATCGGATCACATTTT
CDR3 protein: CASSVDGGDIGSHF

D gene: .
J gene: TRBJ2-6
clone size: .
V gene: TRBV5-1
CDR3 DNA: TGCGCCAGCAGCTTAAGACGGGCTGAGGCCAACGTCCTGACTTTC
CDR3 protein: CASSLRRAEANVLTF

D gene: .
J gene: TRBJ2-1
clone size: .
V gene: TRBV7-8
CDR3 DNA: TGTGCCAGCAGTGAAATAGGGGTCGTAAATGCGCAGTTCTTC
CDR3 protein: CASSEIGVVNAQFF

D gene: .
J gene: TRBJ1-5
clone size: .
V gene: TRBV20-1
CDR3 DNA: TGCAGTGCTAGAGGGGTAAGGGGCAATCAGCCCCAGCATTTT
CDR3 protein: CSARGVRGNQPQHF

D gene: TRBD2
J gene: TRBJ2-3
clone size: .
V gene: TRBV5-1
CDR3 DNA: TGCGCCAGCAGCTTGTTCGGGGGGGCCCGTAGCACAGATACGCAGTATTTT
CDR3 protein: CASSLFGGARSTDTQYF

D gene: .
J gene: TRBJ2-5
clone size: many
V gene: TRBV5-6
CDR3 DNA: TGTGCCAGCAGCTCGACAGATCAAGAGACCCAGTACTTC
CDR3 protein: CASSSTDQETQYF

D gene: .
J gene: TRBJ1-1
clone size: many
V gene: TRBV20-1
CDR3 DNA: TGCAGTCCCCAGGGGTCAGCTTTCTTT
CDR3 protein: CSPQGSAFF

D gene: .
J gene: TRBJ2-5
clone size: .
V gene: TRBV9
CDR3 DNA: TGTGCCAGCAGCGAAGGGGCGGACTCCTACGAACAGTCCCAGTACTTC
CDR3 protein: CASSEGADSYEQSQYF

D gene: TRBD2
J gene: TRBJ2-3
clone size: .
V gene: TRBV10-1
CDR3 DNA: TGCGCCAGCAGTGAAACTAGCGGGGGGGAATCTACGCAGTATTTT
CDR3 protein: CASSETSGGESTQYF

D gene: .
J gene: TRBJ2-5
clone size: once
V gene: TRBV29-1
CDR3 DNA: TGCAGCGTTGGGTCGACACAAGAGACCCAGTACTTC
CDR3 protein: CSVGSTQETQYF

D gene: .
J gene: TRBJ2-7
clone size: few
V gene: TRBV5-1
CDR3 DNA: TGTGCCAGCAGCTTACTCGGTTACGAGCAGTACTTC
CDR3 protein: CASSLLGYEQYF

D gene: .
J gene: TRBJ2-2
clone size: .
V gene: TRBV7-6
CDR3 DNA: TGTGCCAGCAGCTTACACTCAGGCGGGGCCAGGGAGCACTTTTTT
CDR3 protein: CASSLHSGGAREHFF

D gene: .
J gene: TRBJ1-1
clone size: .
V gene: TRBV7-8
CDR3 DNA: TGTGCCAGCAGCTTAATGGCAGGAAAAAGGATAGCTGAAGCTTTCTTT
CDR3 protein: CASSLMAGKRIAEAFF

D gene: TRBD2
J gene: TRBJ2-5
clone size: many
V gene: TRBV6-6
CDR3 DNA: TGTGCCAGCAGTTACTCGTGGGTTGGCGGGGGGGGCCAAGAGACCCAGTACTTC
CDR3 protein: CASSYSWVGGGGQETQYF

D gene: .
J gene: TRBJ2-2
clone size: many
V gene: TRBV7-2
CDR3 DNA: TGTGCCAGCAGCTTCGATTTGGGGGGCGGGCAGTTTTTT
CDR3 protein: CASSFDLGGGQFF

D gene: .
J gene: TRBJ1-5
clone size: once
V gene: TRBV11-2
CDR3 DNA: TGTGCCAGCAGCGCCATGGTGGGGCAGCCCCAGCATTTT
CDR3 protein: CASSAMVGQPQHF

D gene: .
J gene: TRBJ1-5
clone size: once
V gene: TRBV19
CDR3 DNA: TGTGCCAGCACCACCCGCGGTAGCAATCAGCCCCAGCATTTT
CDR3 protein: CASTTRGSNQPQHF

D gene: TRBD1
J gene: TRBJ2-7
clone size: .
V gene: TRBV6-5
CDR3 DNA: TGTGCCAGCAGTCGACCGGGACAGGGGGGCCACGAGCAGTACTTC
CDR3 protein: CASSRPGQGGHEQYF

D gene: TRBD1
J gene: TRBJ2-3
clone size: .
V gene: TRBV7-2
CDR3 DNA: TGCGCCAGCAGCCGAGGGAACAGGGGGACAGATACGCAGTATTTT
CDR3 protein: CASSRGNRGTDTQYF

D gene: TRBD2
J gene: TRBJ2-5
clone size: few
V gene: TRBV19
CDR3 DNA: TGTGCCACCCAACTAGGACTAGCTTCGGAGACCCAGTACTTC
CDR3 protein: CATQLGLASETQYF

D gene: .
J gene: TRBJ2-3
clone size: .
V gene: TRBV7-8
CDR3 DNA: TGTGCCAGCAGCTTAGTCGGCGGGGGCACAGATACGCAGTATTTT
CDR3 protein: CASSLVGGGTDTQYF

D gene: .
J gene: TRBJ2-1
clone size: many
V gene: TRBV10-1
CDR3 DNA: TGCGCCAGCAGTGCATCCGGGAAGAATGAGCAGTTCTTC
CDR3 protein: CASSASGKNEQFF

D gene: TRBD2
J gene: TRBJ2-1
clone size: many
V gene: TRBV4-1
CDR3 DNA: TGCGCCAGCAGCCAAGGGATTGGCGGACTAGCGGGGGTTGAGCAGTTCTTC
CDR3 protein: CASSQGIGGLAGVEQFF

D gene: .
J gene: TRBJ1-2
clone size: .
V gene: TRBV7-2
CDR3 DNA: TGTGCCAGCAGCTCACAGACAAGGGGCTCCCTAGGCTACACCTTC
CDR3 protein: CASSSQTRGSLGYTF

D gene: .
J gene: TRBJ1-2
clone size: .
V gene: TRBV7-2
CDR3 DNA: TGTGCCAGCAGCCCGAAGGGCCTGAACTATGGCTACACCTTC
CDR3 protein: CASSPKGLNYGYTF

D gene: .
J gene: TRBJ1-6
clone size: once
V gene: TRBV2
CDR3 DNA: TGTGCCAGCAGTGAGCACGGGACCGCCTCACCCCATCACTTT
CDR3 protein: CASSEHGTASPHHF

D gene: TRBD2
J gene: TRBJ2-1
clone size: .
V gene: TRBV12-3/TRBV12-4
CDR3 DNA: TGTGCCAGCAGACCGGACGGGGGGATCAACGAGCAGTTCTTC
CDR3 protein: CASRPDGGINEQFF

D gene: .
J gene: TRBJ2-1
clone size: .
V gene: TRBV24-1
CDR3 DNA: TGTGCCACCAGTGACTGGCCTTATGAGCAGTTCTTC
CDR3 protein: CATSDWPYEQFF

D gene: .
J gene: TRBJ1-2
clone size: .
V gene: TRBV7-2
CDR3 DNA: TGTGCCAGCAGCTTGAGCAGGGGAAGCTATGGCTACACCTTC
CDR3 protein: CASSLSRGSYGYTF

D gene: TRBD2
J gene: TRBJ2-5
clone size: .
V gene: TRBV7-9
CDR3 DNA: TGTGCCAGCAGCGAACTAACGGGGGGAGGGACCCAGTACTTC
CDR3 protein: CASSELTGGGTQYF

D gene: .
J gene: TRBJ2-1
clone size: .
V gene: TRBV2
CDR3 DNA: TGTGCCAGCAGCCCCTCCTACTATGAGCAGTTCTTC
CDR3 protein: CASSPSYYEQFF

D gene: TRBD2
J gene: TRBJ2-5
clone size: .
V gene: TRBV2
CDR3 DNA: TGTGCCAGCAGTGCGGGACTAGCGGGGGGGGTAGAGACCCAGTACTTC
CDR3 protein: CASSAGLAGGVETQYF

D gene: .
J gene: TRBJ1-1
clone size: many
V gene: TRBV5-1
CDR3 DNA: TGCGCCAGCAGCTTGGTGGGGGGAACGAGGACTGAAGCTTTCTTT
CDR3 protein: CASSLVGGTRTEAFF

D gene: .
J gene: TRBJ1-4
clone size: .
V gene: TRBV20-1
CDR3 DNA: TGCAGTGCTAGAGATTTGGGAGGTGAAAAACTGTTTTTT
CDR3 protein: CSARDLGGEKLFF

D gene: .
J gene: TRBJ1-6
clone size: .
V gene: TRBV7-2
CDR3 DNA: TGTGCCAGCAGCTCCGAGGGGGGGGATCAGCCCCACCATTTT
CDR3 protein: CASSSEGGDQPHHF

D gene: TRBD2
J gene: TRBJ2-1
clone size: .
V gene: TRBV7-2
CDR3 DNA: TGTGCCAGCAGAGTAGCGAATAGCGGGGGGGGCCGACACAATGAGCAGTTCTTC
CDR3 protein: CASRVANSGGGRHNEQFF

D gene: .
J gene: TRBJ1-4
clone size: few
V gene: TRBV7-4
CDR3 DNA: TGTGCCAGCAGCGTAGAAGGGGGAAAACTGTTTTTT
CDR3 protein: CASSVEGGKLFF

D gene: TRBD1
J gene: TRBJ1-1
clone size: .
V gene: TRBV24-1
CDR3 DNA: TGTGCCACCAGAAGACAGGGGGAGGACACTGAAGCTTTCTTT
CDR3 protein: CATRRQGEDTEAFF

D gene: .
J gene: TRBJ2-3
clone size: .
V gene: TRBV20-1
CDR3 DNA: TGCAGTGCTAGAGGGTGGCAGGTCACAGATACGCAGTATTTT
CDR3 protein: CSARGWQVTDTQYF

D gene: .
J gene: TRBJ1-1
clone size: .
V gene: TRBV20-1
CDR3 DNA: TGCAGCGTTGAGACAACGGTGGTGAACACTGAAGCTTTCTTT
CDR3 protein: CSVETTVVNTEAFF

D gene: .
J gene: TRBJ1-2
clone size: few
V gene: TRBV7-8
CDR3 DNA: TGTGCCAGCAGCGAAAGTGAGGGGTACACCTTC
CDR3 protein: CASSESEGYTF

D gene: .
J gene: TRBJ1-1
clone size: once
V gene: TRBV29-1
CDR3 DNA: TGCAGCCAAGATAAGGGAGGAACTGAAGCTTTCTTT
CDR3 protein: CSQDKGGTEAFF

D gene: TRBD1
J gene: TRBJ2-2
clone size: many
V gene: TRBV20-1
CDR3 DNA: TGCAGTGCCCTAAAACAGGGGGCCACCGGGGAGCTGTTTTTT
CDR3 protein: CSALKQGATGELFF

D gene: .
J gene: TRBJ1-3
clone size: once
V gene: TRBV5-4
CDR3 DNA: TGTGCCAGCAGCGGAGCGTCGGGAAACACCATATATTTT
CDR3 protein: CASSGASGNTIYF

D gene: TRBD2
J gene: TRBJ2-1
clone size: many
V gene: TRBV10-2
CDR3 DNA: TGCGCCAGCAGGGACGGGACTAGCGGGGGAGATGAGCAGTTCTTC
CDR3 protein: CASRDGTSGGDEQFF

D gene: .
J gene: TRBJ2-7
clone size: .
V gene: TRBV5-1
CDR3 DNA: TGCGCCAGCAGCTTGAGTGGGCACGGGAAGGCCTACGAGCAGTACTTC
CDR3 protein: CASSLSGHGKAYEQYF

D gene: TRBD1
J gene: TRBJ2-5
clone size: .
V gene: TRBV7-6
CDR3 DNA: TGTGCCAGCAGCTCTGGGACAGGGCCTGGGGGGACCCAGTACTTC
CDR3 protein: CASSSGTGPGGTQYF

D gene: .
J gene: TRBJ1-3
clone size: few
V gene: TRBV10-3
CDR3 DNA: TGTGCCATCAGTCCGACGGTAGCCTCTGGAAACACCATATATTTT
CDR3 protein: CAISPTVASGNTIYF

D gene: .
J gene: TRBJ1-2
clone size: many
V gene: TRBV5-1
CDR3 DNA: TGCGCCAGCAGCCCCCGCGGGTTGGATGGCTACACCTTC
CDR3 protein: CASSPRGLDGYTF

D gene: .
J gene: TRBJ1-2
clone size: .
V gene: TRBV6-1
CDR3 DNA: TGTGCCATCCTCCGACAGAACTATGGCTACACCTTC
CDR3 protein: CAILRQNYGYTF

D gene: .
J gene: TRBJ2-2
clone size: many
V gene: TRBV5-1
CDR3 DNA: TGCGCCAGCAGCTTGGAAGGGGCAGGGTCGACCGGGGAGCTGTTTTTT
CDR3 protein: CASSLEGAGSTGELFF

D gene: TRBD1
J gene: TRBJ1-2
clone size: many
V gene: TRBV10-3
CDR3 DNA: TGTGCCAGCAGGGAAACAGGGGCCCGGGCGTATGGCTACACCTTC
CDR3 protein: CASRETGARAYGYTF

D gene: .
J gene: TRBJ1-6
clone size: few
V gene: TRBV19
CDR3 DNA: TGTGCCAGTAGTATGATTCTGGGTAATTCACCCCTCCACTTT
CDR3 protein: CASSMILGNSPLHF